The present T cell receptor beta chain was sequenced within a study of cytomegalovirus exposure and HLA in healthy donors. Participants comprised healthy donors of bone marrow. PCR primers comprised 60 Vbeta and 13 Jbeta primers. Assay used: immunoSEQ multiplex PCR; TCRdb lists only in-frame clones, some missing. The table shows about 59,000 clones, with 65% to 75% occurring only once. Trimming took 0 bases from V and 6 from J, leaving 18 bases between them. Germline V lookup: CDR1 SEHNR, CDR2 FQNEAQ (reference sequence). The CDR3 length is 16 residues. J is TRBJ2-7 and V is TRBV7-9, with a weak D call TRBD1 (6 bases). The sequenced sample was PBMCs. The TCR originated in a young man in good health and CMV-seropositive. CDR3 in DNA: TGTGCCAGCAGCTTAGCTCACGGCTGGACAGAAGGCGAGCAGTACTTC. Translated: CASSLAHGWTEGEQYF.